The clone carrying this T cell receptor (beta chain) was seen only a few times. Germline CDR1 reads MGHRA; CDR2 reads YSYEKL. The CDR3 totals 15 residues. The ends lost 0 bases at V and 3 bases at J; junction bases unmatched: 1. This record comes from a study of molecular identifiers for immune sequencing clone quantification. TCRdb redid the calling of the PCR reads with MiXCR, one entry per CDR3 protein. The repertoire consists of under 350,000 distinct CDR3 sequences, with about 23% occurring once and the leading ten covering around 0.76%. This chain joins TRBV4-1 and TRBJ2-3; TRBD1 agrees at 9 bases. The sequenced sample consisted of naive CD8+ T cells from blood, with Jurkat cell RNA spiked in. The subset denotes: FACS-sorted CD8+CD4-CCR7+CD45RA+ naive T cells. The TCR was taken from a human donor in good health. Some libraries in this study had Jurkat cell RNA spiked in. This CDR3 is CASSQEDRGTDTQYF. The CDR3, as DNA: TGCGCCAGCAGCCAAGAAGACAGGGGGACAGATACGCAGTATTTT.